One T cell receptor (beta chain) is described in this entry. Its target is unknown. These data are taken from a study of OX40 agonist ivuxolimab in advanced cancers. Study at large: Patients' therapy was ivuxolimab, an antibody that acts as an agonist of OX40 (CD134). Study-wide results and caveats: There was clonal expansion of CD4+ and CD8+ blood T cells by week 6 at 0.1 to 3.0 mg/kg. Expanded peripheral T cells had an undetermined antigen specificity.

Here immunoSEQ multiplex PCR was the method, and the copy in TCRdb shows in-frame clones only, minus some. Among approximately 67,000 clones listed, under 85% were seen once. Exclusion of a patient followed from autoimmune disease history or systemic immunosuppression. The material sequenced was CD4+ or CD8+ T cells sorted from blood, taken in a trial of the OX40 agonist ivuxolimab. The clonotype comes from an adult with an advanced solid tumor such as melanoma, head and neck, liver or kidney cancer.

CDR3 nucleotide sequence: TGCGCCAGCAGCTTCAAGGGACAGAACACTGAAGCTTTCTTT. It yields the protein CASSFKGQNTEAFF. The chain employs TRBV5-1 and TRBJ1-1; a weak D match, TRBD1 (6 bases). Germline CDR1 SGHRS, CDR2 YFSETQ. V was trimmed by 2 bases and J by 1 base, leaving 9 bases between them. There are 14 residues in the CDR3.